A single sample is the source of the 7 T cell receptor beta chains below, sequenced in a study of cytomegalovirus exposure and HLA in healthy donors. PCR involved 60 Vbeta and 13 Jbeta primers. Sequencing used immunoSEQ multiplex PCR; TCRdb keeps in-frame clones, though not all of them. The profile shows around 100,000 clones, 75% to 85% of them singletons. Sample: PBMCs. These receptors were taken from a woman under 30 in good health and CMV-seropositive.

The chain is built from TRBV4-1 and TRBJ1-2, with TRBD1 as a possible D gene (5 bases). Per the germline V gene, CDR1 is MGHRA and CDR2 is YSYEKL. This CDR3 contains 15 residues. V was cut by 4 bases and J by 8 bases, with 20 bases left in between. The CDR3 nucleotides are TGCGCCAGCAGCCCCCCGACAGCCACACTGGGGGGCTACACCTTC. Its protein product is CASSPPTATLGGYTF.

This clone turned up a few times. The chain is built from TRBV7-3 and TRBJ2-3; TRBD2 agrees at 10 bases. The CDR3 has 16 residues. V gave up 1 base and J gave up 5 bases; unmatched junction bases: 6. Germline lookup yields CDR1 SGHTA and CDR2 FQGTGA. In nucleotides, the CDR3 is TGTGCCAGCAGCTTAAGGACTAGCGGCGTTGGAGATACGCAGTATTTT. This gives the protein CASSLRTSGVGDTQYF.

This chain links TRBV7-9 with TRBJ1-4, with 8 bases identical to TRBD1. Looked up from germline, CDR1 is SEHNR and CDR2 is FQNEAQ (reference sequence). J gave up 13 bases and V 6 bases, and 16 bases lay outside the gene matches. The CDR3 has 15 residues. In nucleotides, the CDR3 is TGTGCCAGCAGTCTAGGGGACAGGCCCCTCGACAGACTGTTTTTT. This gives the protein CASSLGDRPLDRLFF.

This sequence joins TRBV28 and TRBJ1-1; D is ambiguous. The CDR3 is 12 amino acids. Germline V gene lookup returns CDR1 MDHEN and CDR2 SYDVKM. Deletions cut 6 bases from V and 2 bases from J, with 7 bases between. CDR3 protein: CASRSFNTEAFF. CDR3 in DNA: TGTGCCAGCAGGTCATTTAACACTGAAGCTTTCTTT.

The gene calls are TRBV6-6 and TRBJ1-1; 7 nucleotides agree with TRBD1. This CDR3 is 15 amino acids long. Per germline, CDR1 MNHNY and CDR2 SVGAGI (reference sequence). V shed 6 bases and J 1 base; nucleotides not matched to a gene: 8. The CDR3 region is CASRTKTGANTEAFF. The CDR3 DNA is TGTGCCAGCAGGACAAAAACAGGGGCGAACACTGAAGCTTTCTTT.

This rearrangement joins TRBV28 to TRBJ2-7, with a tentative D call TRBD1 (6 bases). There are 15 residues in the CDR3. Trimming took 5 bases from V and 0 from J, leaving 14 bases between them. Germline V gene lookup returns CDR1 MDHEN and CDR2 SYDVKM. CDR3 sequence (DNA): TGTGCCAGCAGTCACAGGGCTCAAAGCTCCTACGAGCAGTACTTC. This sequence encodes CASSHRAQSSYEQYF.

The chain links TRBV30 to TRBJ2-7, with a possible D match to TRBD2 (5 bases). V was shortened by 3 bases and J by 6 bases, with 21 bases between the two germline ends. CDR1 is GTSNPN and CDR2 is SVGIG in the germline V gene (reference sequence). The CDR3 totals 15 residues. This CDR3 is CAWRGGRTRSFEQYF. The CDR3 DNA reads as TGTGCCTGGAGGGGCGGTAGGACTCGCTCTTTCGAGCAGTACTTC.